The rows below give T cell receptor beta chains drawn from one sample of a study of T-cell memory formation after mild COVID-19. TCRdb recomputed calls from the 5' RACE reads with MiXCR, one row per CDR3 protein. The data show around 140,000 distinct CDR3 sequences, around 27% seen once. The sequenced material came from PBMCs or a T cell subset sorted from them (not recorded which). These receptors all come from an adult woman who had mild COVID-19 (a few samples of this study predate the infection). Cell type and time point are not known. Each CDR3 is given with its conserved first and last residue. A D gene is named only where the DNA matches it firmly. Part of the rows lack a size; the others show once, few, many or a class for expanded clones.

TRBV5-5	TRBJ1-2	few	TRBD1	CASSLWTGTYGYTF	TGTGCCAGCAGCTTGTGGACAGGGACCTATGGCTACACCTTC
TRBV6-5	TRBJ2-1	few	TRBD1	CASSYRAGGNEQFF	TGTGCCAGCAGTTACCGGGCAGGGGGCAATGAGCAGTTCTTC
TRBV6-1	TRBJ1-1	few	-	CASGATGYTEAFF	TGTGCCAGCGGGGCTACAGGGTACACTGAAGCTTTCTTT
TRBV5-6	TRBJ2-7	-	-	CASSLGAGDEQYF	TGTGCCAGCAGCCTTGGGGCAGGGGACGAGCAGTACTTC
TRBV12-3/TRBV12-4	TRBJ2-1	-	TRBD2	CASSDTGTSGDNEQFF	TGTGCCAGCAGTGATACCGGGACTAGCGGGGACAATGAGCAGTTCTTC
TRBV6-6	TRBJ2-6	-	TRBD2	CASSLLAGGRSGANVLTF	TGTGCCAGCAGCCTTCTAGCGGGGGGCCGCTCTGGGGCCAACGTCCTGACTTTC
TRBV5-1	TRBJ1-2	-	TRBD1	CASSLDRGLNYGYTF	TGCGCCAGCAGCTTGGACAGGGGGCTTAACTATGGCTACACCTTC
TRBV9	TRBJ2-7	few	TRBD2	CASSVASGGSYEQYF	TGTGCCAGCAGCGTAGCTAGCGGGGGATCCTACGAGCAGTACTTC
TRBV5-4	TRBJ2-1	-	TRBD2	CASSIAGEQSYNEQFF	TGTGCCAGCAGCATAGCGGGAGAACAATCCTACAATGAGCAGTTCTTC
TRBV7-2	TRBJ2-2	few	TRBD1	CASSQGTVYTGELFF	TGTGCCAGCAGCCAAGGGACAGTATACACCGGGGAGCTGTTTTTT
TRBV7-6	TRBJ1-1	-	-	CASSPPGPLSQTEAFF	TGTGCCAGCAGCCCCCCCGGTCCCCTAAGTCAGACTGAAGCTTTCTTT
TRBV9	TRBJ2-7	many	TRBD2	CASSAGLASYEQYF	TGTGCCAGCAGCGCGGGACTAGCATCCTACGAGCAGTACTTC
TRBV6-2/TRBV6-3	TRBJ2-7	few	-	CASSPRGGASSYEQYF	TGTGCCAGCAGCCCAAGGGGGGGGGCGAGCTCCTACGAGCAGTACTTC
TRBV6-6	TRBJ2-1	-	-	CASSNMDEQFF	TGTGCCAGCAGTAACATGGATGAGCAGTTCTTC
TRBV5-1	TRBJ2-1	-	TRBD2	CASSLTSGGAHNEQFF	TGCGCCAGCAGCTTGACTAGCGGGGGGGCCCACAATGAGCAGTTCTTC
TRBV14	TRBJ1-3	-	-	CASSRMAVSGNTIYF	TGTGCCAGCAGCCGGATGGCGGTCTCTGGAAACACCATATATTTT
TRBV6-6	TRBJ2-2	-	TRBD2	CASSPTSVTGELFF	TGTGCCAGCAGTCCGACTAGCGTCACCGGGGAGCTGTTTTTT
TRBV5-1	TRBJ2-7	few	TRBD1	CASSSWTGPEEQYF	TGCGCCAGCAGCTCGTGGACAGGGCCCGAAGAGCAGTACTTC
TRBV5-1	TRBJ2-7	-	-	CASSLGGQGEQYF	TGCGCCAGCAGCTTGGGGGGGCAAGGCGAGCAGTACTTC
TRBV7-8	TRBJ2-7	-	-	CASSLAQIGAPYEQYF	TGTGCCAGCAGCTTAGCGCAAATTGGGGCCCCCTACGAGCAGTACTTC
TRBV3-1	TRBJ2-3	-	-	CASGLDVDTDTQYF	TGTGCCAGCGGCCTGGACGTGGACACAGATACGCAGTATTTT
TRBV25-1	TRBJ2-3	-	TRBD1	CASSRQGYTDTQYF	TGTGCCAGCAGTAGACAGGGGTACACAGATACGCAGTATTTT